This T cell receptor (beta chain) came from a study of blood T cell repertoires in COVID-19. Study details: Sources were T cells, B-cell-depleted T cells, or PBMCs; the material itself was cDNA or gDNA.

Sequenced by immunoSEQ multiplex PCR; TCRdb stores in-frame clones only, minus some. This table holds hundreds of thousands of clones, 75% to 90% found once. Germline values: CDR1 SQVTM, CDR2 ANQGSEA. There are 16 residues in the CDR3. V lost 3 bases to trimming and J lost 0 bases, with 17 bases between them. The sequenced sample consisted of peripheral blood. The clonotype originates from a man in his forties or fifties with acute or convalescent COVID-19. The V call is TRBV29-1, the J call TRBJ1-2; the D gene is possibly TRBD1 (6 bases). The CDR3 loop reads CSVDIGGDSANYGYTF. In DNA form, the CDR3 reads TGCAGCGTTGATATAGGGGGTGACAGCGCTAACTATGGCTACACCTTC.